The 19 T cell receptor beta chains below were found in one sample sequenced in a study of graft-versus-host responses after intestinal transplantation. Assay: immunoSEQ multiplex PCR; the TCRdb copy retains only in-frame clones and omits some. Of about 39,000 clones in the sample, approximately 93% are singletons; the top ten hold less than 25%. These receptors' antigens are unknown. Sequenced here: unstimulated CD8+ T cells sorted from spleen or lymph node cells, sampled before transplant. These receptors all stem from a human donor who was the organ donor for an intestinal transplant.

V usage is TRBV5-5 and J usage is TRBJ2-5, with 11 nucleotides matching TRBD2. The CDR3 totals 16 residues. Germline loops: CDR1 SGHKS, CDR2 YYEKEE (reference sequence). V was pared by 4 bases and J by 3 bases, with 8 bases of the junction left unmatched. The CDR3 loop reads CASSTRGTSGKETQYF. The CDR3, as DNA: TGTGCCAGCAGCACAAGAGGGACTAGCGGTAAAGAGACCCAGTACTTC.

The V and J genes are TRBV28 and TRBJ1-5; no clear D. The length of the CDR3 is 15 residues. CDR1 and CDR2 from the germline V gene are MDHEN and SYDVKM. Deletions cut 3 bases from V and 7 bases from J, with 16 bases between. This CDR3 reads CASSFPPEIGQPQHF. CDR3 coding DNA: TGTGCCAGCAGTTTTCCCCCAGAGATAGGCCAGCCCCAGCATTTT.

This chain links TRBV7-4 with TRBJ1-1; TRBD1 aligns across 9 bases. Germline assignment: CDR1 SGHVT and CDR2 SQSDAQ. The CDR3 covers 17 residues. The junction had 14 bases not matched to a gene; V was cut back by 5 bases and J by 4 bases. CDR3 DNA: TGTGCCAGCAGCGACCAGGGACAGGGCCTGAGGGGCACTGAAGCTTTCTTT. It codes for CASSDQGQGLRGTEAFF. Using reference TRBV7-4 and TRBJ1-1 for the parts outside the CDR3, the full variable domain is GAGVSQSPRYKVAKRGRDVALRCDSISGHVTLYWYRQTLGQGSEVLTYSQSDAQRDKSGRPSGRFSAERPERSVSTLKIQRTEQGDSAVYLCASSDQGQGLRGTEAFFGQGTRLTVV.

The chain has TRBV28 and TRBJ2-3; tentative D call: TRBD1 (5 bases). The CDR3 consists of 13 residues. V lost 9 bases and J 3 bases, leaving 13 bases between the germline ends. Germline values: CDR1 MDHEN, CDR2 SYDVKM. Here the CDR3 DNA reads TGTGCCAGTCACAGGTTTAGTACAGATACGCAGTATTTT. This encodes CASHRFSTDTQYF.

The CDR3 sequence is CASSVEGMNTEAFF. The CDR3 DNA reads as TGTGCCAGCAGCGTAGAAGGAATGAACACTGAAGCTTTCTTT. The chain joins TRBV9 to TRBJ1-1; no firm D call. From germline, CDR1 is SGDLS and CDR2 YYNGEE. V lost 0 bases, J lost 0 bases, and 6 bases lay in between. The CDR3 runs 14 residues.

The chain combines TRBV9 with TRBJ2-1, with D tentatively TRBD2 (5 bases). The CDR3 contains 15 residues. With 2 bases removed from V and 0 bases from J, the gap between germline ends came to 9 bases. Germline CDR1 reads SGDLS; CDR2 reads YYNGEE. The CDR3 DNA reads TGTGCCAGCAGCGTGTCAGCGGTCTCCTACAATGAGCAGTTCTTC. It encodes CASSVSAVSYNEQFF.

V gene TRBV19 combines with J gene TRBJ2-3; 12 bases line up with TRBD2. Germline CDR1 is LNHDA and CDR2 is SQIVND (reference sequence). This CDR3 is built from 15 residues. V gave up 5 bases and J gave up 5 bases; unmatched junction bases: 5. The CDR3 coding sequence is TGTGCCAGTAGTCTCTCGGGACTAGCGGGAGATACGCAGTATTTT. Protein sequence: CASSLSGLAGDTQYF.

The chain couples TRBV4-3 to TRBJ1-1; no clear D. Germline loops: CDR1 LGHNA, CDR2 YSLEER. Between the trimmed V and J ends, which lost 0 bases and 0 bases, there was a span of 5 bases. The CDR3 extends over 14 amino acids. CDR3 protein: CASSQEGLNTEAFF. For the CDR3, the DNA is TGCGCCAGCAGCCAAGAAGGCCTGAACACTGAAGCTTTCTTT.

The chain links TRBV6-1 to TRBJ2-3, with D uncertain. The CDR3 spans 18 residues. Germline CDR1 is MNHNS and CDR2 is SASEGT. Trimming shortened V by 2 bases and J by 1 base, and 19 bases separated the two germline ends. CDR3 sequence: CASSERPWEGLGTDTQYF. In DNA, the CDR3 is TGTGCCAGCAGTGAACGCCCTTGGGAAGGATTGGGCACAGATACGCAGTATTTT.

This chain connects TRBV9 to TRBJ1-5, with 8 bases lining up with TRBD1. Germline loops: CDR1 SGDLS, CDR2 YYNGEE. The V segment lost 1 base and the J segment 6 bases; nucleotides outside the gene matches: 12. The CDR3 totals 17 residues. The CDR3 DNA sequence: TGTGCCAGCAGCGTAAGGGTGGAGGGACAGGCGGGTCAGCCCCAGCATTTT. As protein: CASSVRVEGQAGQPQHF.

V and J are TRBV7-7 and TRBJ2-2; TRBD2 agrees at 9 bases. CDR3 length: 12 amino acids. The germline CDR1 and CDR2 sequences are SSHAT and FNYEAQ (reference sequence). This CDR3 is CASGGATGELFF. DNA for the CDR3: TGTGCTAGCGGGGGTGCAACCGGGGAGCTGTTTTTT.

This clone was counted between two and nine times. The chain carries TRBV27 and TRBJ2-7; a possible D gene is TRBD2 (5 bases). The CDR3 totals 14 residues. V lost 4 bases and J 0 bases, leaving 10 bases between the germline ends. Germline V gives CDR1 MNHEY, CDR2 SMNVEV (reference sequence). The CDR3: CASSWAGSSYEQYF. The CDR3 nucleotides read TGTGCCAGCAGTTGGGCGGGTAGCTCCTACGAGCAGTACTTC.

DNA of the CDR3: TGTGCCAGCAGCCACCCTCGGGGATACAATGAGCAGTTCTTC. It specifies CASSHPRGYNEQFF. The chain employs TRBV7-9 and TRBJ2-1; tentative D call: TRBD2 (5 bases). The V gene lost 5 bases and the J gene lost 4 bases, with 12 bases spanning the gap. Per the germline V gene, CDR1 is SEHNR and CDR2 is FQNEAQ (reference sequence). The CDR3 is made up of 14 amino acids.

CDR3 sequence (DNA): TGCGCCAGCAGTCACCGGGACAGCAGCAATCAGCCCCAGCATTTT. It translates to CASSHRDSSNQPQHF. The chain has TRBV23-1 and TRBJ1-5; 7 bases fit TRBD1. TRBV23-1 is flagged as an ORF with uncertain function. The V and J ends lost 3 bases and 1 base, in that order; junction bases with no gene match: 3. The CDR3 consists of 15 residues.

V usage is TRBV27 and J usage is TRBJ1-2, with a weak D call TRBD1 (6 bases). CDR1 is MNHEY and CDR2 is SMNVEV in the germline V gene (reference sequence). V lost 0 bases, J lost 4 bases, and 12 bases lay in between. The CDR3 is made up of 15 amino acids. This CDR3 is CASSLSPRTVYGYTF. The CDR3 DNA is TGTGCCAGCAGTTTATCTCCGCGGACAGTCTATGGCTACACCTTC.

This chain connects TRBV7-9 to TRBJ1-2; the D gene is possibly TRBD1 (5 bases). The CDR3 consists of 13 residues. Germline-derived CDR1 and CDR2 are SEHNR and FQNEAQ (reference sequence). Trimming pared 8 bases from V and 3 bases from J, leaving 13 bases between. This CDR3 reads CASRGGVDYGYTF. CDR3 DNA: TGTGCCAGCCGCGGGGGAGTTGACTATGGCTACACCTTC.

The chain is built from TRBV5-4 and TRBJ2-3; 10 bases are shared with TRBD2. The CDR3 runs to 18 residues. Germline CDR1 reads SGHNT; CDR2 reads YYREEE (reference sequence). V gave up 4 bases and J gave up 3 bases; unmatched junction bases: 14. The DNA of the CDR3 is TGTGCCAGCAGCCCGCCGGACAAGCGGGAGGGCCTTACAGATACGCAGTATTTT. Encoded protein: CASSPPDKREGLTDTQYF. The full variable domain, in which reference TRBV5-4 and TRBJ2-3 provide the parts outside the CDR3, is ETGVTQSPTHLIKTRGQQVTLRCSSQSGHNTVSWYQQALGQGPQFIFQYYREEENGRGNFPPRFSGLQFPNYSSELNVNALELDDSALYLCASSPPDKREGLTDTQYFGPGTRLTVL.

The gene calls are TRBV27 and TRBJ2-7, with 8 bases aligning to TRBD2. The CDR3 is 15 residues long. Germline assignment: CDR1 MNHEY and CDR2 SMNVEV (reference sequence). V gave up 4 bases and J gave up 6 bases; unmatched junction bases: 11. The CDR3, as DNA: TGTGCCAGCAGTTATCGAAGCGCGGGAGGCCCCGAGCAGTACTTC. This codes for CASSYRSAGGPEQYF.

This chain uses TRBV28 with TRBJ2-2; the match to TRBD2 covers 12 bases. The V and J ends lost 1 base and 6 bases, in that order; junction bases with no gene match: 12. The CDR3 runs to 19 residues. Germline loops: CDR1 MDHEN, CDR2 SYDVKM. The CDR3 nucleotides are TGTGCCAGCAGTTTATTAGGGCTAGCGGGAGGGCCGAGCGCCGGGGAGCTGTTTTTT. Translation: CASSLLGLAGGPSAGELFF.